This T cell receptor (beta chain) was recovered during a study of cytomegalovirus exposure and HLA in healthy donors. To note about this clone: What it binds is not known.

The V end lost 3 bases, the J end lost 5 bases, and 9 bases lay between the germline ends. The CDR3 has 13 amino acids. Per the germline V gene, CDR1 is LNHDA and CDR2 is SQIVND (reference sequence). Donors came from a validation cohort of fewer than 150 subjects, distinct from the first 666-subject cohort. Whole-study findings and limits: Some public TCRs appeared in many individuals, while most sequences were rare. First-cohort TCR clusters were later found to tend to co-occur in the 120 validation repertoires. Cytomegalovirus association was assigned to about 150 TCR beta chains.

Repertoires were generated with immunoSEQ multiplex PCR, while TCRdb's copy carries only in-frame clones and drops some. The top ten hold roughly 6% of the sample, which has about 64,000 clones, roughly 94% seen once. This chain links TRBV19 with TRBJ2-3; D unresolved. This clonotype was obtained from a woman between 18 and 29 years old in good health and CMV-seropositive. The sample taken for sequencing was PBMCs. The DNA for the CDR3 is TGTGCCAGTAGTATCCTCCCGGGAGATACGCAGTATTTT. It specifies CASSILPGDTQYF.